The 14 T cell receptor beta chains below come from one sample, sequenced in a study of blood T cells in healthy people across ages. For the second PCR, which ran for about 7 to 11 cycles, a sample-barcoded 5' primer and a J-beta primer mix were used. TCRdb processed the 5' RACE reads anew with MiXCR; each CDR3 protein has one entry. In the table there are 650,000 to 800,000 distinct CDR3 sequences, around 45% of which are singletons. Sequencing was done on a sample of blood. These receptors were collected from a man between 60 and 75 years old in good health.

Only one count was recorded for this clonotype. V is TRBV7-2 and J is TRBJ1-2; TRBD1 might be the D (6 bases). Deletions cut 5 bases from V and 8 bases from J, with 21 bases between. CDR1 and CDR2 (germline): SGHTA, FQGNSA. The CDR3 consists of 15 residues. The chain's CDR3 is CASSTGYRDVYGYTF. In DNA form, the CDR3 reads TGTGCCAGCAGCACAGGTTACAGGGATGTCTACGGCTACACCTTC. Combining the CDR3 with reference TRBV7-2 and TRBJ1-2 gives the whole variable domain GAGVSQSPSNKVTEKGKDVELRCDPISGHTALYWYRQSLGQGLEFLIYFQGNSAPDKSGLPSDRFSAERTGGSVSTLTIQRTQQEDSAVYLCASSTGYRDVYGYTFGSGTRLTVV.

This clonotype occurred a few times. The V and J genes are TRBV13 and TRBJ2-1, with 7 bases identical to TRBD2. The CDR3 sequence is 14 residues long. The trim removed 1 base at V and 8 bases at J, leaving 5 bases unmatched. Germline V gene lookup returns CDR1 PRHDT and CDR2 FYEKMQ (reference sequence). This CDR3 reads CASSLAGTTDEQFF. In nucleotides, the CDR3 is TGTGCCAGCAGCTTAGCTGGGACTACGGATGAGCAGTTCTTC.

CDR3 sequence: CASSNSRGLGKNIQYF. For the CDR3, the DNA is TGCGCCAGCAGCAATTCGAGGGGGCTTGGCAAAAACATTCAGTACTTC. This chain links TRBV4-1 with TRBJ2-4; TRBD1 aligns across 7 bases. CDR3 length: 16 amino acids. V gave up 5 bases and J gave up 3 bases; unmatched junction bases: 10. The germline V gene encodes CDR1 MGHRA and CDR2 YSYEKL.

In this sample, this clonotype turned up a few times. This chain uses TRBV7-6 with TRBJ2-1, with a weak D call TRBD1 (5 bases). The CDR3 loop spans 13 amino acids. The germline gives CDR1 SGHVS, CDR2 FNYEAQ. V gave up 6 bases and J gave up 12 bases, with 18 bases separating them. CDR3 in amino acids: CASSGQAGRVQFF. As DNA, the CDR3 is TGTGCCAGCAGTGGACAAGCCGGAAGGGTGCAGTTCTTC.

The gene calls are TRBV7-9 and TRBJ2-7; TRBD2 might be the D (5 bases). Germline assignment: CDR1 SEHNR and CDR2 FQNEAQ (reference sequence). CDR3 length: 16 amino acids. With 10 bases removed from V and 1 base from J, the gap between germline ends came to 23 bases. The CDR3 DNA follows: TGTGCCACCATATTAACTCCGGGGAGCGCTTCCTACGAGCAGTACTTC. Translated, it gives CATILTPGSASYEQYF.

This clonotype was seen a handful of times. The chain employs TRBV6-4 and TRBJ2-3; the match to TRBD1 covers 7 bases. Germline V CDR1 and CDR2: MRHNA, SNTAGT. The V segment lost 4 bases and the J segment 3 bases; nucleotides outside the gene matches: 7. The CDR3 loop spans 15 amino acids. The CDR3 is CASSVGDSKTDTQYF. For the CDR3, the DNA is TGTGCCAGCAGTGTGGGGGACAGTAAGACAGATACGCAGTATTTT.

This clonotype has more than one count but fewer than ten. The CDR3 region has the DNA TGTGCCAGCAGCTTAGCTCTAGCGGCCGGGGGTGAGCAGTTCTTC. It encodes CASSLALAAGGEQFF. The genes are TRBV7-2 and TRBJ2-1; TRBD2 matches 7 bases. CDR1 and CDR2 from the germline V gene are SGHTA and FQGNSA. The CDR3 loop spans 15 amino acids. The J segment lost 9 bases and the V segment lost 0 bases, leaving 8 bases of the junction unmatched.

This clonotype occurred a few times. The chain employs TRBV4-1 and TRBJ1-1; D call uncertain. Germline V gene data show CDR1 as MGHRA and CDR2 as YSYEKL. The ends were cut back, 2 bases at V and 2 bases at J, with 6 bases in the middle. The CDR3 covers 13 residues. CDR3 coding DNA: TGCGCCAGCAGCCAATCGGAAAACACTGAAGCTTTCTTT. Translating it yields CASSQSENTEAFF.

This clonotype came up many times. The chain uses TRBV19 and TRBJ1-5, with D possibly matching TRBD1 (6 bases). The length of the CDR3 is 14 residues. The germline V gene has CDR1 LNHDA and CDR2 SQIVND (reference sequence). V was trimmed by 9 bases and J by 0 bases, leaving 12 bases between them. CDR3 nucleotides: TGTGCCAGCATGGACAGCTATAGCAATCAGCCCCAGCATTTT. Its protein product is CASMDSYSNQPQHF.

The table lists this clonotype with many counts. The V and J genes are TRBV20-1 and TRBJ2-1; 8 bases are shared with TRBD2. This CDR3 contains 11 residues. The V segment lost 2 bases and the J segment 13 bases; nucleotides outside the gene matches: 4. Per germline, CDR1 DFQATT and CDR2 SNEGSKA (reference sequence). The CDR3 reads CSARSGTRQFF. The CDR3 nucleotides read TGCAGTGCTAGATCCGGGACTAGACAGTTCTTC.

This chain links TRBV27 with TRBJ1-6; D remains ambiguous. Germline values: CDR1 MNHEY, CDR2 SMNVEV (reference sequence). Trimming removed 5 bases at V and 8 bases at J, with 13 bases between. This CDR3 region has 14 residues. The CDR3 sequence: CASSSNVWDSPLHF. CDR3 DNA: TGTGCCAGCAGTAGTAACGTCTGGGATTCACCCCTCCACTTT.

This clonotype was observed a few times. The rearrangement joins TRBV9 to TRBJ2-7; 9 nucleotides agree with TRBD1. V lost 2 bases to trimming and J lost 10 bases; unmatched junction nucleotides: 7. This CDR3 has 13 residues. CDR1 is SGDLS, CDR2 YYNGEE, per germline. DNA of the CDR3: TGTGCCAGCAGCGTGGGACAGGGAGGAAATCAGTACTTC. It translates to CASSVGQGGNQYF.

This sequence joins TRBV12-3 or TRBV12-4 and TRBJ2-4; D is possibly TRBD2 (5 bases). Between the trimmed V and J ends, which lost 1 base and 5 bases, there was a span of 9 bases. The CDR3 extends over 14 amino acids. The CDR3 protein is CASSLGGLQNIQYF. As DNA, the CDR3 is TGTGCCAGCAGTTTAGGCGGGCTCCAAAACATTCAGTACTTC.

This clonotype was counted between two and nine times. J is TRBJ1-1 and V is TRBV6-5; a weak D match, TRBD1 (5 bases). Trimming took 2 bases from V and 5 from J, leaving 9 bases between them. The CDR3 spans 13 residues. Germline-derived CDR1 and CDR2 are MNHEY and SVGAGI. Here the CDR3 reads CASSYQGFTEAFF. The CDR3, as DNA: TGTGCCAGCAGTTACCAGGGCTTTACTGAAGCTTTCTTT.